This T cell receptor beta chain was obtained from a study of CD8 T cells in ankylosing spondylitis. Libraries of TCR beta came from quantitative 5'-RACE with molecular barcodes. TCRdb processed the 5' RACE reads anew with MiXCR; each CDR3 protein has one entry. The sample includes under 950,000 distinct CDR3 sequences, 15% to 20% of them seen just once. A note on this clonotype: The target antigen is unknown.

The CDR3 totals 18 residues. Germline V lookup: CDR1 LGHNA, CDR2 YSLEER. V lost 4 bases, J lost 0 bases, and 19 bases lay in between. Overall study findings and caveats: Apparently characteristic of ankylosing spondylitis blood was a TCR beta motif (about eight highly homologous variants). Past studies reported some motif variants in reactive arthritis synovial fluid and blood. Relatively rare in peripheral blood, disease-linked clones were also CD8+. Enrichment of disease-linked clones was reportedly significant in matched ankylosing spondylitis synovial fluid.

The V call is TRBV4-3, the J call TRBJ2-1, with D possibly being TRBD2 (6 bases). Input material: blood, either unsorted or a sorted T cell fraction (not recorded which). This receptor was taken from a male donor with ankylosing spondylitis. The CDR3 spells CASSRRHRDSFSYNEQFF. CDR3 in DNA: TGCGCCAGCAGCCGCCGACATAGGGACTCCTTCTCCTACAATGAGCAGTTCTTC.